This note documents a single TCR beta chain sequence. Its cognate antigen is unknown. The V gene end was trimmed by 3 bases and the J gene end by 8 bases; junction bases not matched to a gene: 9. Germline assignment: CDR1 ENHRY and CDR2 SYGVKD. The CDR3 consists of 16 residues. This entry is derived from a study of T cell responses to AZD1222 COVID-19 vaccine. Study findings and constraints: Epitopes outside B.1.351 and B.1.1.7 mutated regions reportedly drew nearly half of spike TCRs.

TCRdb's copy holds only in-frame clones and misses some; the assay was immunoSEQ multiplex PCR. The repertoire has 150,000 or so clones, 92% of them found once; the top ten carry more than 3.5%. The chain joins TRBV10-3 to TRBJ2-1, with 11 positions matching TRBD1. The TCR sequence derives from an adult in good health. The sample was peripheral blood, taken on day 0 of AZD1222 vaccination. DNA for the CDR3: TGTGCCATCAGTGATGGCGGGACAGGGGGGATACATGAGCAGTTCTTC. It is translated as CAISDGGTGGIHEQFF.